These T cell receptor beta chains were read from a single sample in a study of blood T cell repertoires in COVID-19. Assay used: immunoSEQ multiplex PCR; TCRdb lists only in-frame clones, some missing. This sample has 230,000 or so clones; nearly 90% occur once, and the top ten carry approximately 5%. Sequenced input: peripheral blood. Source of these receptors: a woman aged 40 to 55 who had recovered from COVID-19. The CDR3 runs from the conserved cysteine through the conserved F or W. A D gene is named only where the DNA matches it firmly. The listing skips clone size in some rows; elsewhere it reads once, few, many or a size class.

DNA | CDR3 | J | D | V | size
TGTGCCAGCAGCTTGTTCGGGAGTGAGGGCGGAACGCAGTATTTT | CASSLFGSEGGTQYF | TRBJ2-3 | NA | TRBV5-8 | NA
TGTGCCAGCAGCGAAGGACAGGCGTTCAATCAGCCCCAGCATTTT | CASSEGQAFNQPQHF | TRBJ1-5 | TRBD1 | TRBV9 | NA
TGTGCCAGCAGCTTAGCGCTAGCGGGATACAATGAGCAGTTCTTC | CASSLALAGYNEQFF | TRBJ2-1 | TRBD2 | TRBV7-2 | NA
TGTGCCAGCAGCTTAGGACTGAACACCGGGGAGCTGTTTTTT | CASSLGLNTGELFF | TRBJ2-2 | NA | TRBV7-6 | NA
TGTGCCGGTACCGGGACAGGAGTTTACAATGAGCAGTTCTTC | CAGTGTGVYNEQFF | TRBJ2-1 | TRBD1 | TRBV30 | NA
TGTGCCAGCATTCCTGGGGGGGTCTGGGAGACCCAGTACTTC | CASIPGGVWETQYF | TRBJ2-5 | TRBD2 | TRBV6-6 | NA
TGTGCCAGCAGACAGACAGGGTTTCCTGAAGCTTTCTTT | CASRQTGFPEAFF | TRBJ1-1 | TRBD1 | TRBV3-1/TRBV3-2 | NA
TGTGCCAGCAGTTTAAAGGGGGATACGCAGTATTTT | CASSLKGDTQYF | TRBJ2-3 | NA | TRBV28 | NA
TGTGCCAGCAGTTATGCGGAGCAAGAGACCCAGTACTTC | CASSYAEQETQYF | TRBJ2-5 | NA | TRBV6-2/TRBV6-3 | many
TGTGCCACCAGCAGAGACCGGGACAGGGGCCCCGGGGAGCTGTTTTTT | CATSRDRDRGPGELFF | TRBJ2-2 | TRBD1 | TRBV15 | NA
TGCAGCGTTGTGAAAAGCGGGAGGTACAATGAGCAGTTCTTC | CSVVKSGRYNEQFF | TRBJ2-1 | TRBD2 | TRBV29-1 | NA
TGTGCCAGCAGCTTAGCCCCCGGGACAGGGGATCAGCCCCAGCATTTT | CASSLAPGTGDQPQHF | TRBJ1-5 | TRBD1 | TRBV7-9 | NA
TGCAGCGTTGAGGGTGGCGGGGGGGACTACACCTTC | CSVEGGGGDYTF | TRBJ1-2 | NA | TRBV29-1 | NA
TGTGCCAGCAGCCCATCACTAGCGCCGGAGCAGTTCTTC | CASSPSLAPEQFF | TRBJ2-1 | TRBD2 | TRBV12-3/TRBV12-4 | NA
TGCAGCGTTGAAGCTAAATTCAGCACTAGCGGGATGGACAATGAGCAGTTCTTC | CSVEAKFSTSGMDNEQFF | TRBJ2-1 | TRBD2 | TRBV29-1 | NA
TGTGCCAGCAGTTACGCGGCGGAGGTCCTCCACTTT | CASSYAAEVLHF | TRBJ1-6 | NA | TRBV6-2/TRBV6-3 | NA
TGTGCCAGCAGTGACTCTCCGGGTACCGGGGAGCTGTTTTTT | CASSDSPGTGELFF | TRBJ2-2 | NA | TRBV6-4 | few
TGTGCCAGCAGCAATAGCGGGGCCTGGAATGAGCAGTTCTTC | CASSNSGAWNEQFF | TRBJ2-1 | TRBD2 | TRBV5-4 | NA
TGTGCCAGCAGCGCCGAGGGGGCCGGGGCCAACGTCCTGACTTTC | CASSAEGAGANVLTF | TRBJ2-6 | TRBD1 | TRBV9 | NA
TGTGCCAGCACCCTCCTTGGGCGGGGATATTACAATGAGCAGTTCTTC | CASTLLGRGYYNEQFF | TRBJ2-1 | NA | TRBV28 | once
TGTGCCAGCAGTTTACAGCGCTCTGGGGCCAACGTCCTGACTTTC | CASSLQRSGANVLTF | TRBJ2-6 | NA | TRBV7-9 | once
TGTGCCAGCAGTGATCCTAGGGACATTAATGAAAAACTGTTTTTT | CASSDPRDINEKLFF | TRBJ1-4 | NA | TRBV25-1 | NA
TGTGCCGCTGGGACTAGCAGCACAGATACGCAGTATTTT | CAAGTSSTDTQYF | TRBJ2-3 | TRBD2 | TRBV19 | NA
TGTGCCAGCAGCCCTGAGGGCCTCACTGAAGCTTTCTTT | CASSPEGLTEAFF | TRBJ1-1 | NA | TRBV6-6 | NA
TGTGCCACCAGTGATCTATCGTGGGGACAGGAGCAGTTCTTC | CATSDLSWGQEQFF | TRBJ2-1 | TRBD1 | TRBV24-1 | NA
TGTGCCAGCAGCCCTTTTCTAGGTTCAGGGCCCCCGGGTGAGGCTTTCTTT | CASSPFLGSGPPGEAFF | TRBJ1-1 | NA | TRBV3-1/TRBV3-2 | NA
TGTGCTAGTGGTCCTCCTAGCGGGGGCACCTACGAGCAGTACTTC | CASGPPSGGTYEQYF | TRBJ2-7 | TRBD2 | TRBV12-5 | once
TGTGCCAGCAGTTTAGGTCTAGCGGGGTCAGATACGCAGTATTTT | CASSLGLAGSDTQYF | TRBJ2-3 | TRBD2 | TRBV27 | NA
TGTGCCAGCAGTTTAGATATTGGGAGCCTGGAGCAGTTCTTC | CASSLDIGSLEQFF | TRBJ2-1 | NA | TRBV27 | NA
TGTGCCACCACCGCGGGTTTGGCCGTTACCGATCAGCCCCAGCATTTT | CATTAGLAVTDQPQHF | TRBJ1-5 | NA | TRBV28 | NA
TGTGCCAGCACAAAGACAGGGGGAAGCACAGATACGCAGTATTTT | CASTKTGGSTDTQYF | TRBJ2-3 | TRBD1 | TRBV6-4 | medium-sized
TGTGCCAGCTCACCTCCGACAGGGTATACGCAGTATTTT | CASSPPTGYTQYF | TRBJ2-3 | TRBD1 | TRBV18 | NA
TGTGCCAGCAGCGTGAAACTAGCAGATGAGCAGTTCTTC | CASSVKLADEQFF | TRBJ2-1 | NA | TRBV9 | NA
TGTGCCAGCAGCTTAGATCACGCTAGCGGGAGGTACAATGAGCAGTTCTTC | CASSLDHASGRYNEQFF | TRBJ2-1 | TRBD2 | TRBV11-3 | NA
TGTGCCAGCAGCTTAGATCCTAGCGGGAACTACAATGAGCAGTTCTTC | CASSLDPSGNYNEQFF | TRBJ2-1 | TRBD2 | TRBV11-2 | NA
TGTGCCAGCAAATTTTCCTCCGGGGAGCTGTTTTTT | CASKFSSGELFF | TRBJ2-2 | NA | TRBV2 | NA